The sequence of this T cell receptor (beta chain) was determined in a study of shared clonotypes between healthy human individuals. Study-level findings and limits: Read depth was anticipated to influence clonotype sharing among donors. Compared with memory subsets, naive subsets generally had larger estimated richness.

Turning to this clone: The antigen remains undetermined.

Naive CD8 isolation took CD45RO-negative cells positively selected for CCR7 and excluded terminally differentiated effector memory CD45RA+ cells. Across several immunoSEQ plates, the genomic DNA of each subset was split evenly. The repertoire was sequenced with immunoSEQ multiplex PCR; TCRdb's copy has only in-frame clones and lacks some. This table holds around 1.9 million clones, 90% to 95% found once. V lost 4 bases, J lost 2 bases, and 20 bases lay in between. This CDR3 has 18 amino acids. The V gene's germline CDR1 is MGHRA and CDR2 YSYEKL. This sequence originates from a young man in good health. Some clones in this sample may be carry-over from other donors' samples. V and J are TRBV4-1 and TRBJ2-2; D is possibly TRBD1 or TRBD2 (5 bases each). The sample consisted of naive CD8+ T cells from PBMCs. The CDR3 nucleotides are TGCGCCAGCAGCCCCCTGAGGGGCAGGCTACTCAACACCGGGGAGCTGTTTTTT. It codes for CASSPLRGRLLNTGELFF.